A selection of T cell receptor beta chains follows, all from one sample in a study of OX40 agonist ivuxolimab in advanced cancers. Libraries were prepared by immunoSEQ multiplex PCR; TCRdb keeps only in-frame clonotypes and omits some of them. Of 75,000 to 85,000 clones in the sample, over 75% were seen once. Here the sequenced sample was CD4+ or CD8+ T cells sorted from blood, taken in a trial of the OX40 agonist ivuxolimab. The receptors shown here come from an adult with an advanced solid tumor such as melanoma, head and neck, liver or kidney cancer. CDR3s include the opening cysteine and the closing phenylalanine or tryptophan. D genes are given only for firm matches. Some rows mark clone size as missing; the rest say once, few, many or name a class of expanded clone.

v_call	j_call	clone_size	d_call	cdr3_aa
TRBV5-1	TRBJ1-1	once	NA	CASSPIGNTEAFF
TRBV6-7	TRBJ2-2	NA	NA	CASSYGTGPQKKNTGELFF
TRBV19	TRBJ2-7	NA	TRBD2	CASSHGGGTKQYF
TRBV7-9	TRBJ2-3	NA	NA	CASSPRTDTDTQYF
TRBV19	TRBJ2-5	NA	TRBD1	CASSRSGTGGSETQYF
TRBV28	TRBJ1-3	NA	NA	CASGRLISGNTIYF
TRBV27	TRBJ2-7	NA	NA	CASSQRLSSGDFSYEQYF
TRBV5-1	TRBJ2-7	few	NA	CASSSTGQTYEQYF
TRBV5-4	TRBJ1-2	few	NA	CASSLDGRAYGYTF
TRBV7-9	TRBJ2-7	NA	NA	CASSLARREQYF
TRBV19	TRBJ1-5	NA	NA	CASTYGAATYSNQPQHF
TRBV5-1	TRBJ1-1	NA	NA	CASSLKNTEAFF
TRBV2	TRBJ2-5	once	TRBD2	CASSVRAGGQETQYF
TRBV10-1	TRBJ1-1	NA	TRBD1	CASSAVTGGTEAFF
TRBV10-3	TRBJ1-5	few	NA	CAISKDGEEQPQHF
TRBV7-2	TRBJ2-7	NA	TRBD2	CASSLPPLAGGPNEQYF
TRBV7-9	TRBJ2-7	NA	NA	CASSLANEQYF
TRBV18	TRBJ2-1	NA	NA	CASSPPVGGGVLEQFF
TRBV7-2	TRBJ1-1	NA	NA	CASSNRGYTEAFF
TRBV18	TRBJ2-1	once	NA	CASSPPGRANEQFF
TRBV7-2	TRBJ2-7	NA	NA	CASSLFGGTAYEQYF
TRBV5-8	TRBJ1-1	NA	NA	CASSNWIRVVEAFF
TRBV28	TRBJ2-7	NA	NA	CASSLSETYEQYF
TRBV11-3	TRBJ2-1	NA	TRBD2	CASSLGGLAGTNEQFF
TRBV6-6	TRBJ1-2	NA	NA	CASSYDYGYTF
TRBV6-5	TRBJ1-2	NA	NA	CASSYLGTDTNYGYTF
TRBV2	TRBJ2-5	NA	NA	CASRDTKETQYF
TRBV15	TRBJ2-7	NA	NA	CATSRGDFVAGYEQYF
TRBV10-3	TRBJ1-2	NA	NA	CAISLGGSYGYTF
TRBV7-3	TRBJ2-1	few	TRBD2	CASSSQGLAGVNEQFF
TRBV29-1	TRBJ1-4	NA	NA	CSGLVTNEKLFF
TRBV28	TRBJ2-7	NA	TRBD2	CASARSGRGWEQYF
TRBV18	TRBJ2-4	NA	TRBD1	CASSLGQGKNIQYF
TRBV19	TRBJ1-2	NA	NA	CASSIISAGDYGYTF
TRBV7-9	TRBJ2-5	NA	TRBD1	CASSWDSQETQYF
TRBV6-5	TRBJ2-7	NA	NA	CASSQGGYEQYF
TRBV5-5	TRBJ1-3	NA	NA	CASSIRLEGYGSGNTIYF
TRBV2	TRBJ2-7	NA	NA	CASRGHYEQYF
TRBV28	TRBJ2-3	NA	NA	CASSLFSPPKPTDTQYF
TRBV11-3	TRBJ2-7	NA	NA	CASSLETVSSYEQYF
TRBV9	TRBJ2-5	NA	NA	CASSVDVGVGGGETQYF
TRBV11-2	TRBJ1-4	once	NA	CASSLSFSGSSEKLFF
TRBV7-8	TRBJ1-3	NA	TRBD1	CASRTGQGAWGNTIYF
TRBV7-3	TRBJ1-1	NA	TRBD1	CASSPGQANTEAFF
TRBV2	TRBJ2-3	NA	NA	CASSLNSGSTDTQYF
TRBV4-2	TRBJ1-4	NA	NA	CASRDLTNEKLFF
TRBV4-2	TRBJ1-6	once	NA	CASSQDSAGSASPLHF
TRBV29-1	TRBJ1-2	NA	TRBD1	CSAGTGGVNYGYTF
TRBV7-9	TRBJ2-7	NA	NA	CASSFSADYEQYF
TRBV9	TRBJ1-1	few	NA	CASSVGQIMNTEAFF
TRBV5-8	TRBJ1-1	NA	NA	CASSLQQGNTEAFF
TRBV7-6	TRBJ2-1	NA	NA	CASSGFRGTANEQFF